The 3 T cell receptor beta chains presented below share a single source sample, sequenced in a study of T cells after yellow fever vaccination. A single record per CDR3 protein comes from TCRdb applying MiXCR to the 5' RACE reads. The sample lists about 340,000 distinct CDR3 sequences; about 12% were seen once. Sequenced here: CD4+ T cells sorted from PBMCs, sampled 15 days after the yellow fever booster vaccination. These TCRs come from a man aged 18-30 years who received the YFV17D yellow fever vaccine.

This clonotype showed up just a few times. This rearrangement joins TRBV7-2 to TRBJ1-5; 9 bases match TRBD1. CDR3 length: 16 residues. Germline V gene sequence: CDR1 SGHTA, CDR2 FQGNSA. V trimming: 5 bases; J trimming: 4 bases; junction bases outside the gene matches: 9. The CDR3, as DNA: TGTGCCAGCAGCCAGGAGGGACAGGGCCTTAATCAGCCCCAGCATTTT. Its protein is CASSQEGQGLNQPQHF.

The rearrangement joins TRBV6-2 or TRBV6-3 to TRBJ1-2; no firm D call. Deletions cut 5 bases from V and 4 bases from J, with 8 bases between. This CDR3 has 12 amino acids. CDR1 is MNHEY and CDR2 is SVGEGT in the germline V gene. DNA for the CDR3: TGTGCCAGCAGTGTGACCCCCTATGGCTACACCTTC. Protein product: CASSVTPYGYTF.

This clonotype showed up just a few times. The V and J genes are TRBV4-2 and TRBJ1-1; 8 nucleotides agree with TRBD1. The CDR3 loop spans 16 amino acids. Germline CDR1 is LGHNA and CDR2 is YNFKEQ. The J segment lost 0 bases and the V segment lost 1 base, leaving 4 bases of the junction unmatched. The CDR3 DNA follows: TGTGCCAGCAGCCAAGGGACAGGGTACATGAACACTGAAGCTTTCTTT. Residues: CASSQGTGYMNTEAFF.